This passage covers 3 T cell receptor beta chains from one sample sequenced in a study of lymphopenia after photon versus proton radiotherapy. Sequencing used immunoSEQ multiplex PCR; TCRdb keeps in-frame clones, though not all of them. Here the sample spans 55,000 to 85,000 clones, 85% to 95% being singletons. The sample here was peripheral blood, taken from a patient treated with photon-based radiotherapy. These TCRs come from a woman aged 40 to 50 with cholangiocarcinoma.

The rearrangement uses TRBV5-1 and TRBJ2-4, with D possibly TRBD2 on 6 matching bases. Germline-derived CDR1 and CDR2 are SGHRS and YFSETQ. Trimming shortened V by 2 bases and J by 2 bases, and 20 bases separated the two germline ends. This CDR3 region has 18 residues. Here the CDR3 reads CASSFAPLADTSKNIQYF. In nucleotides, the CDR3 is TGCGCCAGCAGCTTCGCGCCTTTAGCGGATACCTCCAAAAACATTCAGTACTTC.

This chain connects TRBV9 to TRBJ2-2, with TRBD2 matching 9 bases. CDR1 and CDR2 from the germline V gene are SGDLS and YYNGEE. CDR3 length: 15 residues. The V gene end was trimmed by 0 bases and the J gene end by 5 bases; junction bases not matched to a gene: 2. In DNA form, the CDR3 reads TGTGCCAGCAGCGTAGGGCTAGCGGGGACCGGGGAGCTGTTTTTT. Protein product: CASSVGLAGTGELFF.

Details on this clone: The sample contains more than one DNA sequence encoding this CDR3. The rearrangement links TRBV7-2 to TRBJ1-1; D is uncertain. CDR1 is SGHTA and CDR2 is FQGNSA in the germline V gene. The ends were cut back, 2 bases at V and 1 base at J, with 5 bases in the middle. The CDR3 consists of 13 residues. The CDR3, as DNA: TGTGCCAGCAGCTTACGCCAGAACACTGAAGCTTTCTTT. Amino acid sequence: CASSLRQNTEAFF.